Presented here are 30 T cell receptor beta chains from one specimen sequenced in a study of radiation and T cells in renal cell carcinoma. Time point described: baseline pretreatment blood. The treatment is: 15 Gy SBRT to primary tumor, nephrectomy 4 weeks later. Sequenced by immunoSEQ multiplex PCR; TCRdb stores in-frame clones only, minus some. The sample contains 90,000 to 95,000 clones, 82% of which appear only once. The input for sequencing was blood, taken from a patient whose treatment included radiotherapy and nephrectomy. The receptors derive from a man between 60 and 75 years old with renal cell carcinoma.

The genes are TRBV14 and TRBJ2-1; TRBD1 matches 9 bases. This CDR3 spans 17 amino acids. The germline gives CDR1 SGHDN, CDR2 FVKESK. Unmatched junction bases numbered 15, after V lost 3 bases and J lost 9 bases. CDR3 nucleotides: TGTGCCAGCAGCCAGCTCGGCCCGGGACAGGGCACCGGTGAGCAGTTCTTC. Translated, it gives CASSQLGPGQGTGEQFF.

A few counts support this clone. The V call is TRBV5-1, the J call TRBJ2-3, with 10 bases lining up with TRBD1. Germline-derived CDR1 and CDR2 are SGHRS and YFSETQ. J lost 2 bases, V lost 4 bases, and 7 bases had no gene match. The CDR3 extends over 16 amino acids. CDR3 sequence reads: CASSPLTGGTTDTQYF. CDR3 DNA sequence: TGCGCCAGCAGCCCGCTGACAGGGGGCACCACAGATACGCAGTATTTT. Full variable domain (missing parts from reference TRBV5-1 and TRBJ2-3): KAGVTQTPRYLIKTRGQQVTLSCSPISGHRSVSWYQQTPGQGLQFLFEYFSETQRNKGNFPGRFSGRQFSNSRSEMNVSTLELGDSALYLCASSPLTGGTTDTQYFGPGTRLTVL.

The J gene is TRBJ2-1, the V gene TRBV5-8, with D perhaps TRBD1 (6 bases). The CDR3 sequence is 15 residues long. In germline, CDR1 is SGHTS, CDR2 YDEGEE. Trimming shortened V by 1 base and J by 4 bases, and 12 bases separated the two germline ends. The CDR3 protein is CASSLQGIIYNEQFF. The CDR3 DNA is TGTGCCAGCAGCTTGCAGGGGATAATTTACAATGAGCAGTTCTTC.

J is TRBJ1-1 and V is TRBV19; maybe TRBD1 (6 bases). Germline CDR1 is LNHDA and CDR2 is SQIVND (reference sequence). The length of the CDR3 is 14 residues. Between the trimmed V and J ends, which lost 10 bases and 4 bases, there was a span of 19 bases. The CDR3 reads CATEQQGWSTEAFF. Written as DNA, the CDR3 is TGTGCCACCGAACAACAGGGATGGAGCACTGAAGCTTTCTTT.

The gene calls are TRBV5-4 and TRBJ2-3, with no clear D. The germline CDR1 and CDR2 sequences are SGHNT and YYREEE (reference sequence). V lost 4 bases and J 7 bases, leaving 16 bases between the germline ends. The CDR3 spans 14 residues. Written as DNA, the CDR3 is TGTGCCAGCAGCCCGAACCCCTCAAGCAATACGCAGTATTTT. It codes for CASSPNPSSNTQYF.

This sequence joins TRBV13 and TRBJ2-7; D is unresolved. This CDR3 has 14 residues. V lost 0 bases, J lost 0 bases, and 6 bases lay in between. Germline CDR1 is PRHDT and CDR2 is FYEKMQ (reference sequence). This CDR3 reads CASSLGTPSYEQYF. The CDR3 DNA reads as TGTGCCAGCAGCTTAGGCACTCCCTCCTACGAGCAGTACTTC.

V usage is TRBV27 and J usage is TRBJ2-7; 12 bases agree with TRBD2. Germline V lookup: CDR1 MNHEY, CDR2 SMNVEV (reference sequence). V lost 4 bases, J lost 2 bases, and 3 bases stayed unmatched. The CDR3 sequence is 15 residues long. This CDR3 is CASSSLAGGTYEQYF. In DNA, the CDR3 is TGTGCCAGCAGTTCACTAGCGGGAGGTACCTACGAGCAGTACTTC.

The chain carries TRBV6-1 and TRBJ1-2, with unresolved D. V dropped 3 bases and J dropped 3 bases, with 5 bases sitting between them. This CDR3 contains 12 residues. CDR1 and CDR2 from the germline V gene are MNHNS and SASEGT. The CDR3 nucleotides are TGTGCCAGCAGTGACGGACACTATGGCTACACCTTC. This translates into CASSDGHYGYTF.

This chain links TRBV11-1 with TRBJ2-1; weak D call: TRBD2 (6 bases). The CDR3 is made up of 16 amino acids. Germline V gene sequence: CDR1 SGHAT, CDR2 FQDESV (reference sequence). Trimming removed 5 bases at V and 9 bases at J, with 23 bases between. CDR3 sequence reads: CASSRPSGTDPPEQFF. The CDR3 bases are TGTGCCAGCAGCCGGCCCTCAGGGACTGATCCTCCTGAGCAGTTCTTC.

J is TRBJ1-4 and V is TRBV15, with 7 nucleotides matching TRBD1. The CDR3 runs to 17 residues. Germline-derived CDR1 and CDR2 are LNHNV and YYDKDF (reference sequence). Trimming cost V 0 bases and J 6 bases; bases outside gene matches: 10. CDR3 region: CATSRDEPGQRDEKLFF. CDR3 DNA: TGTGCCACCAGCAGAGATGAACCGGGACAGAGAGATGAAAAACTGTTTTTT.

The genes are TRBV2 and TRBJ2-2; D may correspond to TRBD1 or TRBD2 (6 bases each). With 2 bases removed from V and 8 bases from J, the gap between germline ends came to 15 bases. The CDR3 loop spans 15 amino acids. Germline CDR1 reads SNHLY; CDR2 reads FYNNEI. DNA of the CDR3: TGTGCCAGCAGTGAATCTGCCTGGGGGGCGGGGGAGCTGTTTTTT. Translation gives CASSESAWGAGELFF. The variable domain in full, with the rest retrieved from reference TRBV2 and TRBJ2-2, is EPEVTQTPSHQVTQMGQEVILRCVPISNHLYFYWYRQILGQKVEFLVSFYNNEISEKSEIFDDQFSVERPDGSNFTLKIRSTKLEDSAMYFCASSESAWGAGELFFGEGSRLTVL.

The CDR3 here is CASSEAVGQDKAFF. DNA of the CDR3: TGTGCCAGCAGTGAAGCGGTGGGGCAGGATAAAGCTTTCTTT. The chain is built from TRBV6-1 and TRBJ1-1; maybe TRBD1 (5 bases). Deletions cut 0 bases from V and 9 bases from J, with 14 bases between. This CDR3 is built from 14 residues. Germline V gene data show CDR1 as MNHNS and CDR2 as SASEGT.

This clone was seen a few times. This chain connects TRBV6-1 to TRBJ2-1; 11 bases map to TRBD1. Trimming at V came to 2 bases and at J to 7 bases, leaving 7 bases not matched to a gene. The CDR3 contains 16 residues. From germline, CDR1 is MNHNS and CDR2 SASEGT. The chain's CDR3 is CASSELGTGGLNEQFF. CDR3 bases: TGTGCCAGCAGTGAACTCGGGACAGGGGGATTAAATGAGCAGTTCTTC.

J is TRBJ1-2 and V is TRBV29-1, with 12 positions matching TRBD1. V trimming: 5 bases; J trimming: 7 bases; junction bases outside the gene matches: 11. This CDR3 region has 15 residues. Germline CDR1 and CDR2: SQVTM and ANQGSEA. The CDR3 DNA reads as TGCAGCGTTTCGGGAGGGGGACAGGGGGCGCTTGGCTACACCTTC. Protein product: CSVSGGGQGALGYTF. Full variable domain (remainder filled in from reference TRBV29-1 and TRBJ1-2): SAVISQKPSRDICQRGTSLTIQCQVDSQVTMMFWYRQQPGQSLTLIATANQGSEATYESGFVIDKFPISRPNLTFSTLTVSNMSPEDSSIYLCSVSGGGQGALGYTFGSGTRLTVV.

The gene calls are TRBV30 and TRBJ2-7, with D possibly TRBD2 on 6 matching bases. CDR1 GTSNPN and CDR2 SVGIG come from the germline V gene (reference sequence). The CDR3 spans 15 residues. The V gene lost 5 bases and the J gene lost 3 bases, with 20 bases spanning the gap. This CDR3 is CAWGKTSSRRYEQYF. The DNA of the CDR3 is TGTGCCTGGGGTAAAACTAGCTCTCGCCGCTACGAGCAGTACTTC.

The DNA of the CDR3 is TGTGCCAGCAGGGGTAGGACAGGAACAGCGAGGCCCCAGCATTTT. Encoded protein: CASRGRTGTARPQHF. V and J are TRBV28 and TRBJ1-5; 7 bases match TRBD1. Germline V gene data show CDR1 as MDHEN and CDR2 as SYDVKM. The CDR3 runs 15 residues. The V segment lost 6 bases and the J segment 9 bases; nucleotides outside the gene matches: 14.

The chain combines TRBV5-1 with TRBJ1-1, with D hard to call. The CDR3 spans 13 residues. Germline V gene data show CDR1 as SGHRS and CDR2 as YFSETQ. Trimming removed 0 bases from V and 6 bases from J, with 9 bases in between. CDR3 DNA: TGCGCCAGCAGCTTGGCCCGGGCGGCTGAAGCTTTCTTT. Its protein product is CASSLARAAEAFF. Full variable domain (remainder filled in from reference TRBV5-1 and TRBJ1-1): KAGVTQTPRYLIKTRGQQVTLSCSPISGHRSVSWYQQTPGQGLQFLFEYFSETQRNKGNFPGRFSGRQFSNSRSEMNVSTLELGDSALYLCASSLARAAEAFFGQGTRLTVV.

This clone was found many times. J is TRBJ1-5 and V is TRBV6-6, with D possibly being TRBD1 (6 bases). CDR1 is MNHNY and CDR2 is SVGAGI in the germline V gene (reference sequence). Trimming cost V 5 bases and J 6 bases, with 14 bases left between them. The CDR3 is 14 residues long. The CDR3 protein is CASSQLQGGQPQHF. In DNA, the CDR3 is TGTGCCAGCAGTCAACTACAGGGTGGTCAGCCCCAGCATTTT.

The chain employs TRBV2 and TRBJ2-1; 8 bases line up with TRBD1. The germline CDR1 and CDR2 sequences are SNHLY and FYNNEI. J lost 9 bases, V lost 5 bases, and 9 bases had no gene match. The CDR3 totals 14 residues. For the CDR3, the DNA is TGTGCCAGCAGTCCACAGGGGGAGTTTGGTGAGCAGTTCTTC. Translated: CASSPQGEFGEQFF.

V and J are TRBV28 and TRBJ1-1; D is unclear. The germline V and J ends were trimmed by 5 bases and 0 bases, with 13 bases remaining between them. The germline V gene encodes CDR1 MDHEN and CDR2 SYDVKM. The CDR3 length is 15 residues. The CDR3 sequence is CASSPHGSMNTEAFF. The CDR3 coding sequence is TGTGCCAGCAGTCCACACGGTAGCATGAACACTGAAGCTTTCTTT.

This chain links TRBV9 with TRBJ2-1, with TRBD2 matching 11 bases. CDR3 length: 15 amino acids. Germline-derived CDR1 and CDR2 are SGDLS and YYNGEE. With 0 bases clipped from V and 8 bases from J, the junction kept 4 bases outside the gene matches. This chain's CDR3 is CASSVGTSGRYEQFF. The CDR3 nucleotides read TGTGCCAGCAGCGTAGGTACTAGCGGGAGATATGAGCAGTTCTTC.

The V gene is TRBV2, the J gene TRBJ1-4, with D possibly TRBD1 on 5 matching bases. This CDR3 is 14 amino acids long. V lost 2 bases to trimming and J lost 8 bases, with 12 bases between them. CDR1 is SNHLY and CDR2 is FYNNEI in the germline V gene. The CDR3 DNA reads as TGTGCCAGCAGTGAACGCAGGGTCAGGGAAAAACTGTTTTTT. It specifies CASSERRVREKLFF.

The CDR3: CSVAKGLVNEQFF. In nucleotides, the CDR3 is TGCAGCGTTGCGAAGGGACTTGTAAATGAGCAGTTCTTC. The gene calls are TRBV29-1 and TRBJ2-1; D is perhaps TRBD2 (6 bases). The germline CDR1 and CDR2 sequences are SQVTM and ANQGSEA. V was trimmed by 4 bases and J by 7 bases, leaving 14 bases between them. The CDR3 has 13 amino acids.

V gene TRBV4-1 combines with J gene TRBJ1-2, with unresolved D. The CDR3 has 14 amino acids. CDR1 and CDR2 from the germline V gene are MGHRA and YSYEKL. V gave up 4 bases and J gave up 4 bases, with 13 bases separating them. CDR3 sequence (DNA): TGCGCCAGCAGCCGGGCAGAAACCTCCTATGGCTACACCTTC. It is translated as CASSRAETSYGYTF.

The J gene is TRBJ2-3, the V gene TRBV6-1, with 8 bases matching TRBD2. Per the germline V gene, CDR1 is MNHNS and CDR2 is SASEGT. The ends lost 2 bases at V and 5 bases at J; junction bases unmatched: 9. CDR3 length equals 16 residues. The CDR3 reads CASSEPGRARGDTQYF. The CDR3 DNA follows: TGTGCCAGCAGTGAACCCGGGAGGGCGCGGGGAGATACGCAGTATTTT.

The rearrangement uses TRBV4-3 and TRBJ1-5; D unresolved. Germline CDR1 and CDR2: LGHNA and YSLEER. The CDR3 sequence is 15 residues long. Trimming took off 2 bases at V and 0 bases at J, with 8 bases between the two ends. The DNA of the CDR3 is TGCGCCAGCAGCCAAACCGACGGTAGCAATCAGCCCCAGCATTTT. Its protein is CASSQTDGSNQPQHF.

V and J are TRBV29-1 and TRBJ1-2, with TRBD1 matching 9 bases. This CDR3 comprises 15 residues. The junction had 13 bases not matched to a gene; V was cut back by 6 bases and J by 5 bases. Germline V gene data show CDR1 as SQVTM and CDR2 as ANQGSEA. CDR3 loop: CSVNRDRARSYGYTF. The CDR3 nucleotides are TGCAGCGTGAATCGGGACAGGGCCCGATCTTATGGCTACACCTTC. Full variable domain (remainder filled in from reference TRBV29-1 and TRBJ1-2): SAVISQKPSRDICQRGTSLTIQCQVDSQVTMMFWYRQQPGQSLTLIATANQGSEATYESGFVIDKFPISRPNLTFSTLTVSNMSPEDSSIYLCSVNRDRARSYGYTFGSGTRLTVV.

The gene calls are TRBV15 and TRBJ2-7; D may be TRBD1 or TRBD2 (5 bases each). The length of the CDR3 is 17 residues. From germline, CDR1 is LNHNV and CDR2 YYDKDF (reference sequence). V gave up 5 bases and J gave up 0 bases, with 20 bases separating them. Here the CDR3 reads CATSGGLGRTSSYEQYF. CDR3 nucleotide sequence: TGTGCCACCAGCGGAGGCTTGGGACGGACCAGCTCCTACGAGCAGTACTTC.

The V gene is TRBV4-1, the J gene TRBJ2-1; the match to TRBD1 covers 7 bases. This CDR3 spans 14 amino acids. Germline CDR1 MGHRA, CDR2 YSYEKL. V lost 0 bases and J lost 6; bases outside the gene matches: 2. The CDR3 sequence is CASSQETGPNEQFF. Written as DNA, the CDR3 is TGCGCCAGCAGCCAAGAGACAGGGCCCAATGAGCAGTTCTTC.

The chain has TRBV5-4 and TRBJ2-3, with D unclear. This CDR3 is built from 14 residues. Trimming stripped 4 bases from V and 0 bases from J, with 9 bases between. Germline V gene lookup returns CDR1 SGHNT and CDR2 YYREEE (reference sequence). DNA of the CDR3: TGTGCCAGCAGCCCCCCCCGGAGCACAGATACGCAGTATTTT. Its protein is CASSPPRSTDTQYF.